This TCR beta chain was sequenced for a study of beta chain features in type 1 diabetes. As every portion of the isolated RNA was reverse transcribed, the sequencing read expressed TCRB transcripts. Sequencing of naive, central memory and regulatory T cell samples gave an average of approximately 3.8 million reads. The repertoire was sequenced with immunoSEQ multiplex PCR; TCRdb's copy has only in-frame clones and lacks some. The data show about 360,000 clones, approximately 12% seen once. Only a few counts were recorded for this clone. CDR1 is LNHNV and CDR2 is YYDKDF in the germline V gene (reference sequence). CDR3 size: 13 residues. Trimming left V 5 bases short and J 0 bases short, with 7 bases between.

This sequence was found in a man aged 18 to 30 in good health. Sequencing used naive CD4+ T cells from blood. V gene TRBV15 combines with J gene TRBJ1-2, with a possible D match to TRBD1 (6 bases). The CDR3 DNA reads TGTGCCACCAGCCGGACAGCTAACTATGGCTACACCTTC. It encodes CATSRTANYGYTF.